This paragraph covers one T cell receptor beta chain sequence. Its antigen specificity is not known. Qualities for individual bases were not recorded, and no much larger clone is one base off. The data are from a study of CD8 T cells in ankylosing spondylitis listed by TCRdb under 2017. For context, the study as a whole: The study set out to find disease-linked TCR variants by profiling T cell receptor beta repertoires in ankylosing spondylitis patients and healthy donors. In total, the full study cohort was made up of 110 or so healthy donors and roughly 27 ankylosing spondylitis patients. Samples of peripheral blood were taken, and for ankylosing spondylitis patients, synovial fluid was collected as well. The paper as a whole reports these results and caveats: Some of the motif variants had been reported before in the synovial fluid and blood of reactive arthritis patients, a finding that suggests common disease-initiation mechanisms. The disease-linked clones were reported as significantly enriched in matched synovial fluid samples from ankylosing spondylitis patients. The disease-linked clones showed a CD8+ phenotype and occurred at relatively low frequencies in peripheral blood. A TCR beta motif of 8 or 9 highly homologous amino acid variants appeared characteristic of blood from ankylosing spondylitis patients.

From cysteine to phenylalanine, the CDR3 is 17 amino acids long. The only DNA kept is the CDR3, 51 bases in frame from the first base. The junction shows trimming of 5 bases on V and 4 bases on J, plus 21 bases between the germline ends. TCRdb names Illumina HiSeq 2500 as the instrument used. Quantitative 5'-RACE with molecular barcodes was the method used to prepare the TCR beta libraries. The authors' pipeline ran thus. A new computational method based on a probabilistic model of VDJ rearrangement was used to identify disease-linked TCR variants. Using fastp trimming at Q25 and MiXCR clonotype assembly, TCRdb reanalyzed the public sequencing data and kept in-frame beta chains. Rows matching on CDR3 protein sequence are summarized as one entry with the most common DNA and genes. TCRdb, not the authors, supplied the V and J calls. This sample has under 120,000 distinct CDR3 sequences in its table, and 24% of those were observed once. The top ten clones comprise 9% to 15% of the sample.

Synovial fluid samples were matched to blood samples from the same ankylosing spondylitis patients. The sequenced sample was synovial fluid, either unsorted or a sorted T cell fraction (not recorded which). The chain joins TRBV12-3 or TRBV12-4 to TRBJ2-1; TRBD2 is perhaps the D gene, given 5 matching bases. This sequence originates from a male donor with ankylosing spondylitis. CDR3 protein: CASSPPFAGSIYNEQFF. The DNA sequence reads TGTGCCAGCAGTCCTCCTTTTGCGGGCTCAATATACAATGAGCAGTTCTTC.